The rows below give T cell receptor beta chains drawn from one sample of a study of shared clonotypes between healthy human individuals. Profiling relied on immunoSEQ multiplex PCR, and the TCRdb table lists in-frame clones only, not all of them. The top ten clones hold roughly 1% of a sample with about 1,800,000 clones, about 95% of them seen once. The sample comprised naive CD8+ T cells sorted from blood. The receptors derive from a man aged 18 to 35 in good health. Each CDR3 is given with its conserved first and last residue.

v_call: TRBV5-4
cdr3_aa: CASSPLGRDRVGQPQHF

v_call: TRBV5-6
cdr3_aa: CASSWGTGGSAPYEQYF

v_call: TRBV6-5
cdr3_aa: CASSYRTSEGSYEQYF

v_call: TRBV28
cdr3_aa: CAGQGPSSNQPQHF

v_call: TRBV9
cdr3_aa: CASSASGLPYTGELFF

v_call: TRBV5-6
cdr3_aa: CASSLGQTYGYTF

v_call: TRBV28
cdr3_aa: CASSLDVFPEAFF

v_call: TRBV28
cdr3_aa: CASSLESYSIYQPQHF

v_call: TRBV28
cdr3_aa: CASSFTIPTGYPQPQHF

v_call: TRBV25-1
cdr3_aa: CASSWGYEQYF

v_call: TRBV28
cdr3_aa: CASSYSLRALHF

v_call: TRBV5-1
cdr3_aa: CASSLALGSDGYTF

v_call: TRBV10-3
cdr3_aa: CAISVHATYNEQFF

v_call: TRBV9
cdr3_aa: CASSEGLAGTYNEQFF

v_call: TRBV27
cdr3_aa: CASSSGTGGDTQYF

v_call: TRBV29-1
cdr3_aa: CSVPGQSSYEQYF

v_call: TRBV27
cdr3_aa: CAVGTPGRDTQYF

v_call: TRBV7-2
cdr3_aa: CASRGEQGAPWANVLTF

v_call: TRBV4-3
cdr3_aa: CASSQEISGRYNEQFF

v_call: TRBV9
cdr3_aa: CASSVGGLAGSYEQYF

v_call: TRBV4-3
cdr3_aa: CASSQDRGTGYYEQYF

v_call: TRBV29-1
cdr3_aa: CSVESSVRDNSYEQYF

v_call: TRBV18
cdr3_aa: CASSPPGEQQYF

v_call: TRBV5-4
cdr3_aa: CASSGQSGPTYEQYF

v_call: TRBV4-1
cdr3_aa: CASSPKRGATNEKLFF

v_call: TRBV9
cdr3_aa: CASSVDIVSEQYF